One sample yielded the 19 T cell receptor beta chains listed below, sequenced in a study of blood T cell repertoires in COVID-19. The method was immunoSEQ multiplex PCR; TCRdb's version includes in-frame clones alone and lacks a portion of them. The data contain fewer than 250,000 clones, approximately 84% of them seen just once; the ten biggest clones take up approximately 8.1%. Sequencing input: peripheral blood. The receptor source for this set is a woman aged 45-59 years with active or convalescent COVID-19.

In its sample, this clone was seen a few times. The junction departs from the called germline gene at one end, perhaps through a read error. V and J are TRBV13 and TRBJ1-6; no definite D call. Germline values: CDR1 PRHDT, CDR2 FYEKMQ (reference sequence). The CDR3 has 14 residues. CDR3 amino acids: CASSLGSHNSPLHF. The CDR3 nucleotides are TGTGCCAGCAGCTTAGGCTCCCATAATTCACCCCTCCACTTT.

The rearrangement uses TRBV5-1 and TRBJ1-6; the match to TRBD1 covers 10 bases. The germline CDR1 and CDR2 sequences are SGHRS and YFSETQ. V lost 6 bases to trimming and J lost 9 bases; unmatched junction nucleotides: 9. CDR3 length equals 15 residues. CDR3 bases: TGCGCCAGCATGGAGGGGGACAGGGGTTTTTCACCCCTCCACTTT. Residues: CASMEGDRGFSPLHF.

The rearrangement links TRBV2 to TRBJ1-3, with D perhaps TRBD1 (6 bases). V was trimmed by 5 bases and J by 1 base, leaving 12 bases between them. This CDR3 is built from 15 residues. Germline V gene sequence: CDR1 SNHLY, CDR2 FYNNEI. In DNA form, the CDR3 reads TGTGCCAGCAGTTTCTACAGGGTTTCTGGAAACACCATATATTTT. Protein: CASSFYRVSGNTIYF.

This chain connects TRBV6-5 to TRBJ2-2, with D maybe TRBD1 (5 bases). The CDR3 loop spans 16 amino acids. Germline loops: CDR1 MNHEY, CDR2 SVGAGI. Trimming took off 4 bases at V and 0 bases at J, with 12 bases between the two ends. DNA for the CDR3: TGTGCCAGCAGTTCCCCCAGGGCCGCGAACACCGGGGAGCTGTTTTTT. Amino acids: CASSSPRAANTGELFF.

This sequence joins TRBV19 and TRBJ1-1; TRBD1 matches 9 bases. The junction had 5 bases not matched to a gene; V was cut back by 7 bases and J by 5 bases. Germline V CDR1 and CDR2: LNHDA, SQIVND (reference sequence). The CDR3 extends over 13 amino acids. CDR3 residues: CASMGTGLTEAFF. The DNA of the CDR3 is TGTGCCAGTATGGGGACAGGGCTGACTGAAGCTTTCTTT.

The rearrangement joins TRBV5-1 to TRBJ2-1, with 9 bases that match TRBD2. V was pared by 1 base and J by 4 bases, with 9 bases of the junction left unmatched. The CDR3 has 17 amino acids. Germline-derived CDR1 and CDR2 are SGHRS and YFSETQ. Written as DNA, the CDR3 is TGCGCCAGCAGCTTGTGGGGTAGCGGGAGACTTTACAATGAGCAGTTCTTC. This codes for CASSLWGSGRLYNEQFF.

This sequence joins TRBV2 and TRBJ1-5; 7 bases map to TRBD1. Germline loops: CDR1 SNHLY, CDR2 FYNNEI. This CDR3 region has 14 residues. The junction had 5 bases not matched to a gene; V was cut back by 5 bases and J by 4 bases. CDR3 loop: CASSRQGGNQPQHF. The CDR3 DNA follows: TGTGCCAGCAGTCGACAGGGAGGAAATCAGCCCCAGCATTTT.

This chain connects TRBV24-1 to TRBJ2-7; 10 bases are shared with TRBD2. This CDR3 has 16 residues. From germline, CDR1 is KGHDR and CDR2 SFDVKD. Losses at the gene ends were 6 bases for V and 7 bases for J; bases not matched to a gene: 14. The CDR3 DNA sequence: TGTGCCACCAGTAACCTCCTAGCGGGAGACTCGGGAGAGCAGTACTTC. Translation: CATSNLLAGDSGEQYF.

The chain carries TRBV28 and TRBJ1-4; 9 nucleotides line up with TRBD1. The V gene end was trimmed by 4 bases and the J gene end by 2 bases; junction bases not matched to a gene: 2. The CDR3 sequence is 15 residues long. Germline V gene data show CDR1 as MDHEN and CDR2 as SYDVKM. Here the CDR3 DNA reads TGTGCCAGCAGTTGGACAGGGGCCACTAATGAAAAACTGTTTTTT. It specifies CASSWTGATNEKLFF. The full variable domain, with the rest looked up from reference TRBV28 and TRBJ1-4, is DVKVTQSSRYLVKRTGEKVFLECVQDMDHENMFWYRQDPGLGLRLIYFSYDVKMKEKGDIPEGYSVSREKKERFSLILESASTNQTSMYLCASSWTGATNEKLFFGSGTQLSVL.

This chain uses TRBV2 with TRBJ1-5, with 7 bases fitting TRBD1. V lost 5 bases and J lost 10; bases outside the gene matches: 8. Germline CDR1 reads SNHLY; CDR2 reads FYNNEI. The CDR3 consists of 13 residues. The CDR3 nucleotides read TGTGCCAGCAGTTTACAGGGGAGAGAACCCCAGCATTTT. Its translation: CASSLQGREPQHF.

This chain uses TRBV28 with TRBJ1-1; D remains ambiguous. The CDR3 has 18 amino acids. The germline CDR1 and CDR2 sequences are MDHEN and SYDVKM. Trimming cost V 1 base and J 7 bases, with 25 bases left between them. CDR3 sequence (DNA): TGTGCCAGCAGTTTATTGGGGAGGACGCAGCCGCAGTCCCATGAAGCTTTCTTT. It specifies CASSLLGRTQPQSHEAFF. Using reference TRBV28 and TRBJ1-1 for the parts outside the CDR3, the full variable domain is DVKVTQSSRYLVKRTGEKVFLECVQDMDHENMFWYRQDPGLGLRLIYFSYDVKMKEKGDIPEGYSVSREKKERFSLILESASTNQTSMYLCASSLLGRTQPQSHEAFFGQGTRLTVV.

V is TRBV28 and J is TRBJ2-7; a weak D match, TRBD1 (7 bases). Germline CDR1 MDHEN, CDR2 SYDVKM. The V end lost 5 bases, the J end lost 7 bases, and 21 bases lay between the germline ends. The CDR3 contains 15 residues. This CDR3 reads CASSPGGEGAREQYF. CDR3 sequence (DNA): TGTGCCAGCAGTCCCGGGGGTGAGGGGGCGAGGGAGCAGTACTTC. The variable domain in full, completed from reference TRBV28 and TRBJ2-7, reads DVKVTQSSRYLVKRTGEKVFLECVQDMDHENMFWYRQDPGLGLRLIYFSYDVKMKEKGDIPEGYSVSREKKERFSLILESASTNQTSMYLCASSPGGEGAREQYFGPGTRLTVT.

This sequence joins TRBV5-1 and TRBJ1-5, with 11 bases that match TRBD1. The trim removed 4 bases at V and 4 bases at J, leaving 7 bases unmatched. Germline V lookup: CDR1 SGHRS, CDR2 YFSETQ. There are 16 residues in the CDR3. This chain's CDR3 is CASSPGDRGGNQPQHF. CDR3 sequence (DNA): TGCGCCAGCAGCCCCGGGGACAGGGGGGGGAATCAGCCCCAGCATTTT.

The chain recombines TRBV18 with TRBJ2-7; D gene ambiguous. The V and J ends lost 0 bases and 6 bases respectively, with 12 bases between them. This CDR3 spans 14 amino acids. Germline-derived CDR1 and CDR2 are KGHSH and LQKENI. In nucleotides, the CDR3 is TGTGCCAGCTCACCACCGAGTGTCACGGGCGAGCAGTACTTC. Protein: CASSPPSVTGEQYF. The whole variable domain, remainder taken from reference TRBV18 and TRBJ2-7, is NAGVMQNPRHLVRRRGQEARLRCSPMKGHSHVYWYRQLPEEGLKFMVYLQKENIIDESGMPKERFSAEFPKEGPSILRIQQVVRGDSAAYFCASSPPSVTGEQYFGPGTRLTVT.

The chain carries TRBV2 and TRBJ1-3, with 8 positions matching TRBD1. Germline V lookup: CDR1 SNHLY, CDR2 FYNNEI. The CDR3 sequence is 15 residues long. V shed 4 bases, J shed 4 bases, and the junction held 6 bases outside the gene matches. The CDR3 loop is CASSVQGARGNTIYF. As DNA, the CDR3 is TGTGCCAGCAGTGTTCAGGGGGCGCGAGGAAACACCATATATTTT.

The CDR3 DNA sequence: TGTGCCAGCAGCCTCGGCGATATCAGGGCCGAAGCTTTCTTT. Its protein product is CASSLGDIRAEAFF. This chain connects TRBV4-2 to TRBJ1-1; maybe TRBD1 (5 bases). Germline V gene sequence: CDR1 LGHNA, CDR2 YNFKEQ. This CDR3 spans 14 amino acids. V was trimmed by 4 bases and J by 8 bases, leaving 17 bases between them.

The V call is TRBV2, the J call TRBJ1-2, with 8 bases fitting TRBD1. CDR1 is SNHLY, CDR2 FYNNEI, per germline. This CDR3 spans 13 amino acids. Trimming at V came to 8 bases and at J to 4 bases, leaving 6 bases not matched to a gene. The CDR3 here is CASGQGARYGYTF. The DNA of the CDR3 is TGTGCCAGCGGGCAGGGGGCTCGCTATGGCTACACCTTC.

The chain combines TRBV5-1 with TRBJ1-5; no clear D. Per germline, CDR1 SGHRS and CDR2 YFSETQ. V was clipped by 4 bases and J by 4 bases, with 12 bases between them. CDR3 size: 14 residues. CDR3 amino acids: CASSALGQNQPQHF. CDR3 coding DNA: TGCGCCAGCAGCGCCCTTGGGCAAAATCAGCCCCAGCATTTT.

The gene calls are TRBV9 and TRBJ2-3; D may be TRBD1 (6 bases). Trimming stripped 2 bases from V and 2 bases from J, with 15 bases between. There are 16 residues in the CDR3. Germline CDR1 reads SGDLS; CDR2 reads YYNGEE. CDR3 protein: CASSVGGRGYTDTQYF. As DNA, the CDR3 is TGTGCCAGCAGCGTTGGGGGCAGGGGTTACACAGATACGCAGTATTTT.